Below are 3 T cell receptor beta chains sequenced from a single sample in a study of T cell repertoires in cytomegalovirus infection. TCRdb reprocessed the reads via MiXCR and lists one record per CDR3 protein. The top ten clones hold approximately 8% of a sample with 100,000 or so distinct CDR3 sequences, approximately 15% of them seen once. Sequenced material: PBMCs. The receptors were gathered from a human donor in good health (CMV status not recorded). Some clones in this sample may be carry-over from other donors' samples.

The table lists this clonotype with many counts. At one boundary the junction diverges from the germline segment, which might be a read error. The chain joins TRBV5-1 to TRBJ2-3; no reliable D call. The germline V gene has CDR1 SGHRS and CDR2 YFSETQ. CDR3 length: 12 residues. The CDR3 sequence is CASSPDTDTQYF. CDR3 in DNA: TGTGCCAGCAGCCCAGACACAGATACGCAGTATTTT.

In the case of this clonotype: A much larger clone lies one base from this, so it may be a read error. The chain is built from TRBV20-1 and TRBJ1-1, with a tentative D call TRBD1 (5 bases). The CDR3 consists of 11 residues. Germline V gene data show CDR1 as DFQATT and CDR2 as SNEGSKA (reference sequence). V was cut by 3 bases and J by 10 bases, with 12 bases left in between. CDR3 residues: CSASWGNLAFF. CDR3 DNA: TGCAGTGCTAGTTGGGGGAACCTAGCTTTCTTT.

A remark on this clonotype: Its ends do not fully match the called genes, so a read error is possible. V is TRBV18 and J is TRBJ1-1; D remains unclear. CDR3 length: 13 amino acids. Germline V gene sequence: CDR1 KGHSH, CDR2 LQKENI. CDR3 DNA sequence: TGTGCCAGCTCTTCAAAGGGTGACACTGAATCTTTCTTT. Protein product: CASSSKGDTESFF.